The clone carrying this T cell receptor beta chain was seen only once. This specimen belongs to a study of blood T cell repertoires in COVID-19. Participants, about 18 to 95 years old, spanned some 23 US areas. Cohorts were based on clinical histories the participants reported. Original analysis: Nucleated cell counts were estimated from reference gene primer amplification. This table comes from immunoSEQ multiplex PCR, and its TCRdb copy is limited to in-frame clones, with some not included. V, J and clone size derive from that table, while D and trimming were established from the DNA sequence. Of 200,000 to 250,000 clones listed, about nine tenths are singletons. Per germline, CDR1 MNHEY and CDR2 SVGAGI. The CDR3 is made up of 15 amino acids. With V trimmed by 5 bases and J by 6 bases, 8 bases remained unmatched.

This TCR was sampled from a man aged 35-49 years who had recovered from COVID-19. The sample consisted of PBMCs or T cells enriched from blood (not recorded which). This rearrangement joins TRBV6-5 to TRBJ1-5; 9 bases map to TRBD1. In DNA form, the CDR3 reads TGTGCCAGCAGTCCGGGACAGGGAGGACGTCAGCCCCAGCATTTT. Residues: CASSPGQGGRQPQHF.